These 18 T cell receptor beta chains share one sample of origin, sequenced in a study of shared clonotypes between healthy human individuals. TCRdb keeps only in-frame clones here, not all; method: immunoSEQ multiplex PCR. The top ten hold around 0.15% of the sample, which has approximately 2.5 million clones, around 94% seen once. Sequenced sample: naive CD4+ T cells sorted from blood. Stated subset: CD45RA+ positively selected. These receptors were collected from a man younger than 35 in good health.

V usage is TRBV19 and J usage is TRBJ2-3; 11 nucleotides match TRBD2. Germline loops: CDR1 LNHDA, CDR2 SQIVND (reference sequence). The CDR3 totals 16 residues. V lost 3 bases and J lost 0; bases outside the gene matches: 2. The CDR3 sequence is CASSMTSGISTDTQYF. CDR3 coding DNA: TGTGCCAGTAGTATGACTAGCGGGATTAGCACAGATACGCAGTATTTT. Based on the CDR3 plus reference TRBV19 and TRBJ2-3, the full variable domain is DGGITQSPKYLFRKEGQNVTLSCEQNLNHDAMYWYRQDPGQGLRLIYYSQIVNDFQKGDIAEGYSVSREKKESFPLTVTSAQKNPTAFYLCASSMTSGISTDTQYFGPGTRLTVL.

This clone has just one count. The chain combines TRBV28 with TRBJ1-3; no reliable D call. This CDR3 spans 12 amino acids. Germline CDR1 reads MDHEN; CDR2 reads SYDVKM. V shed 2 bases and J shed 6 bases, with 5 bases lying between them. The CDR3 sequence: CASSLLQNTIYF. CDR3 DNA sequence: TGTGCCAGCAGTTTACTACAAAACACCATATATTTT.

V and J are TRBV5-5 and TRBJ2-3; D is possibly TRBD2 (5 bases). Trimming pared 4 bases from V and 1 base from J, leaving 25 bases between. CDR1 is SGHKS and CDR2 is YYEKEE in the germline V gene (reference sequence). The CDR3 loop spans 19 amino acids. CDR3 loop: CASSQSGRAPNAGTDTQYF. The CDR3 DNA follows: TGTGCCAGCAGCCAGAGCGGCAGAGCCCCAAACGCCGGCACAGATACGCAGTATTTT.

This chain joins TRBV5-1 and TRBJ1-6; the match to TRBD1 covers 7 bases. The length of the CDR3 is 16 residues. Germline CDR1 reads SGHRS; CDR2 reads YFSETQ. Trimming took 3 bases from V and 2 from J; bases not matched to a gene: 5. Here the CDR3 reads CASSSTGDPYNSPLHF. In DNA form, the CDR3 reads TGCGCCAGCAGCTCAACAGGGGACCCCTATAATTCACCCCTCCACTTT. The full variable domain, with the rest looked up from reference TRBV5-1 and TRBJ1-6, is KAGVTQTPRYLIKTRGQQVTLSCSPISGHRSVSWYQQTPGQGLQFLFEYFSETQRNKGNFPGRFSGRQFSNSRSEMNVSTLELGDSALYLCASSSTGDPYNSPLHFGNGTRLTVT.

The rearrangement links TRBV5-4 to TRBJ1-2; tentative D call: TRBD1 (5 bases). V dropped 4 bases and J dropped 4 bases, with 17 bases sitting between them. Germline V gene lookup returns CDR1 SGHNT and CDR2 YYREEE (reference sequence). The CDR3 sequence is 15 residues long. CDR3 sequence (DNA): TGTGCCAGCAGCACGGGACTGAAGGGAACCTATGGCTACACCTTC. It translates to CASSTGLKGTYGYTF.

The CDR3 loop is CASSRLGTLYNSPLHF. In DNA, the CDR3 is TGTGCCAGCAGCCGCCTGGGGACTCTCTATAATTCACCCCTCCACTTT. J is TRBJ1-6 and V is TRBV7-2; possible D gene TRBD1, 5 bases. Trimming shortened V by 5 bases and J by 3 bases, and 14 bases separated the two germline ends. CDR1 is SGHTA, CDR2 FQGNSA, per germline. The CDR3 extends over 16 amino acids.

V usage is TRBV5-8 and J usage is TRBJ2-7, with TRBD1 matching 9 bases. CDR1 and CDR2 (germline): SGHTS, YDEGEE. The CDR3 is made up of 17 amino acids. With 1 base clipped from V and 5 bases from J, the junction kept 13 bases outside the gene matches. The CDR3 coding sequence is TGTGCCAGCAGCTTGTGGAACGGGGGACAGGGTAAAAACGAGCAGTACTTC. Translating gives CASSLWNGGQGKNEQYF.

This clone was detected only once. The chain combines TRBV5-4 with TRBJ2-1, with D perhaps TRBD2 (5 bases). From germline, CDR1 is SGHNT and CDR2 YYREEE (reference sequence). This CDR3 has 15 amino acids. Trimming took off 5 bases at V and 6 bases at J, with 18 bases between the two ends. The CDR3 reads CASSPSPGSPNEQFF. The CDR3 nucleotides read TGTGCCAGCAGTCCCAGCCCGGGGAGCCCCAATGAGCAGTTCTTC.

The V call is TRBV20-1, the J call TRBJ2-1, with D possibly matching TRBD1 (6 bases). Germline CDR1 DFQATT, CDR2 SNEGSKA (reference sequence). The CDR3 spans 11 residues. The V end lost 5 bases, the J end lost 12 bases, and 14 bases lay between the germline ends. CDR3 loop: CSAEGEGGQFF. Here the CDR3 DNA reads TGCAGTGCTGAAGGGGAAGGGGGGCAGTTCTTC.

The chain uses TRBV25-1 and TRBJ2-7, with 9 bases lining up with TRBD1. Germline loops: CDR1 MGHDK, CDR2 SYGVNS. The CDR3 has 18 amino acids. V shed 3 bases, J shed 7 bases, and the junction held 19 bases outside the gene matches. CDR3 residues: CASSDSRGLQGAGGEQYF. CDR3 coding DNA: TGTGCCAGCAGTGACTCGAGGGGACTACAGGGGGCTGGAGGGGAGCAGTACTTC.

The chain couples TRBV7-9 to TRBJ2-3, with D possibly being TRBD2 (6 bases). Germline CDR1 and CDR2: SEHNR and FQNEAQ (reference sequence). This CDR3 is built from 15 residues. Trimming left V 3 bases short and J 0 bases short, with 10 bases between. Here the CDR3 DNA reads TGTGCCAGCAGCTTTGGCGGGACGAGCACAGATACGCAGTATTTT. As protein: CASSFGGTSTDTQYF.

The J gene is TRBJ1-2, the V gene TRBV2; 7 bases fit TRBD1. Trimming cost V 7 bases and J 4 bases; bases outside gene matches: 9. The CDR3 is 14 amino acids. The germline gives CDR1 SNHLY, CDR2 FYNNEI. CDR3 sequence (DNA): TGTGCCAGCACGGGGAGGGGGCAGGGCTATGGCTACACCTTC. Its protein product is CASTGRGQGYGYTF.

The rearrangement joins TRBV15 to TRBJ2-5, with D perhaps given as TRBD1 or TRBD2 (7 bases each). This CDR3 comprises 15 residues. The germline V gene has CDR1 LNHNV and CDR2 YYDKDF (reference sequence). The V end was cut by 2 bases, the J end by 2 bases, with 12 bases between. The CDR3 is CATSRQGGGQETQYF. The CDR3, as DNA: TGTGCCACCAGCAGACAGGGGGGAGGGCAAGAGACCCAGTACTTC.

The chain uses TRBV28 and TRBJ2-5; perhaps TRBD2 as D (6 bases). Germline loops: CDR1 MDHEN, CDR2 SYDVKM. The CDR3 contains 15 residues. Trimming stripped 8 bases from V and 1 base from J, with 17 bases between. The CDR3: CASPHPPGLQETQYF. In nucleotides, the CDR3 is TGTGCCAGCCCCCATCCGCCGGGACTCCAAGAGACCCAGTACTTC. The full variable domain, completed using reference TRBV28 and TRBJ2-5, is DVKVTQSSRYLVKRTGEKVFLECVQDMDHENMFWYRQDPGLGLRLIYFSYDVKMKEKGDIPEGYSVSREKKERFSLILESASTNQTSMYLCASPHPPGLQETQYFGPGTRLLVL.

This rearrangement joins TRBV11-2 to TRBJ2-5, with 7 bases aligning to TRBD2. Germline CDR1 and CDR2: SGHAT and FQNNGV. This CDR3 is built from 15 residues. V lost 0 bases, J lost 5 bases, and 6 bases stayed unmatched. The CDR3 reads CASSLDGRVRETQYF. Written as DNA, the CDR3 is TGTGCCAGCAGCTTAGATGGGAGGGTACGGGAGACCCAGTACTTC.

This chain uses TRBV5-1 with TRBJ2-1; 11 bases are a match to TRBD2. The CDR3 is 17 amino acids. Per the germline V gene, CDR1 is SGHRS and CDR2 is YFSETQ. V dropped 5 bases and J dropped 9; count of bases not matched to a gene: 16. The CDR3 region is CASRLTPGSGRAVEQFF. CDR3 coding DNA: TGCGCCAGCAGATTGACTCCGGGTAGCGGGAGGGCCGTTGAGCAGTTCTTC.

The chain links TRBV19 to TRBJ1-2, with D unclear. The CDR3 is made up of 13 amino acids. V lost 5 bases to trimming and J lost 4 bases, with 11 bases between them. CDR1 is LNHDA, CDR2 SQIVND, per germline (reference sequence). The CDR3 DNA follows: TGTGCCAGTAGTTGGTCCGATAGCTATGGCTACACCTTC. This sequence encodes CASSWSDSYGYTF.

The rearrangement uses TRBV12-5 and TRBJ2-1, with D perhaps matching TRBD1 (6 bases). The CDR3 has 13 residues. V gave up 3 bases and J gave up 10 bases, with 13 bases separating them. Germline V gene sequence: CDR1 LGHNT, CDR2 FRNRAP. The chain's CDR3 is CASGLQGFGEQFF. CDR3 bases: TGTGCTAGTGGTTTACAGGGATTCGGGGAGCAGTTCTTC.